This T cell receptor (beta chain) was identified during a study of T cells after yellow fever vaccination. Turning to the study itself: Where fractions had low cell numbers, libraries were prepared from them with the SMART-Seq v4 Ultra Low Input RNA kit.

Conversion of TCR transcripts into cDNA relied on 5'RACE template switching, which added a universal primer site and UMIs. From the 5' RACE reads, TCRdb called clonotypes with MiXCR, one entry per CDR3 protein. The table records 300,000 to 350,000 distinct CDR3 sequences, 3% to 4.5% of them present only once. This CDR3 has 15 residues. V shed 6 bases and J shed 0 bases, with 15 bases lying between them. Germline V gives CDR1 DFQATT, CDR2 SNEGSKA (reference sequence). This receptor was obtained from a man between 18 and 29 years old who received the YFV17D yellow fever vaccine. Sample: PBMCs, taken 5 days after the yellow fever booster vaccination. The rearrangement joins TRBV20-1 to TRBJ2-1; D is unclear. The CDR3: CSAPMQASSYNEQFF. DNA of the CDR3: TGCAGTGCCCCAATGCAGGCGAGCTCCTACAATGAGCAGTTCTTC.